A selection of T cell receptor beta chains follows, all from one sample in a study of blood T cell repertoires in COVID-19. The data were produced by immunoSEQ multiplex PCR, yet TCRdb's version contains in-frame clones alone and is incomplete. The sample consists of 100,000 to 150,000 clones, approximately 90% of them appearing once. The sequenced sample consisted of peripheral blood. These TCRs come from a man between 50 and 59 years old with COVID-19, enrolled during active disease. Both conserved end residues are part of each CDR3. Fields, in order: V gene, J gene, CDR3 protein.

TRBV29-1	TRBJ1-5	CSVSGTAYQPQHF
TRBV2	TRBJ2-3	CASSEGATSGSTDTQYF
TRBV24-1	TRBJ1-2	CATSDEPYGYTF
TRBV10-3	TRBJ1-1	CAISEAPGQGTNTEAFF
TRBV19	TRBJ1-5	CASSADPQGSGQPQHF
TRBV18	TRBJ2-5	CASSPRMTSGEETQYF
TRBV4-1	TRBJ1-1	CASSQRRVPIEAFF
TRBV18	TRBJ2-7	CASSSGQGVYEQYF
TRBV3-1/TRBV3-2	TRBJ2-4	CASSPNSGSGAKNIQYF
TRBV5-6	TRBJ1-1	CASSLEGWDRDAEAFF
TRBV5-1	TRBJ2-1	CASSPPGANNEQFF
TRBV29-1	TRBJ2-1	CSVTGKSYNEQFF
TRBV6-5	TRBJ1-2	CASSLGLTIYGYTF
TRBV7-7	TRBJ2-5	CASSWGATGQETQYF
TRBV20-1	TRBJ2-5	CSASRAGLETQYF